The 26 T cell receptor beta chains below were found in one sample sequenced in a study of blood T cell repertoires in COVID-19. Repertoires were generated with immunoSEQ multiplex PCR, while TCRdb's copy carries only in-frame clones and drops some. The table includes some 200,000 clones, 84% detected once. The sample was peripheral blood. The receptors shown here come from a middle-aged woman who had recovered from COVID-19.

The genes are TRBV4-3 and TRBJ2-7; maybe TRBD1 (5 bases). V was pared by 0 bases and J by 6 bases, with 15 bases between. This CDR3 has 15 amino acids. CDR1 and CDR2 (germline): LGHNA, YSLEER. CDR3 sequence: CASSQDKGIGFEQYF. The CDR3 DNA follows: TGCGCCAGCAGCCAAGATAAGGGGATAGGATTCGAGCAGTACTTC.

There are a few counts of this clone. The chain carries TRBV5-1 and TRBJ2-5; tentatively, D is TRBD1 (5 bases). V was pared by 3 bases and J by 3 bases, with 6 bases between. CDR3 length equals 12 residues. Germline V lookup: CDR1 SGHRS, CDR2 YFSETQ. CDR3 protein: CASSSTEETQYF. CDR3 in DNA: TGCGCCAGCAGCTCGACAGAAGAGACCCAGTACTTC.

This sequence joins TRBV6-1 and TRBJ2-2, with TRBD1 identical over 8 bases. The CDR3 is made up of 14 amino acids. Germline V gene data show CDR1 as MNHNS and CDR2 as SASEGT. V lost 5 bases, J lost 7 bases, and 6 bases stayed unmatched. The CDR3 protein is CASSPGQGIGELFF. CDR3 DNA: TGTGCCAGCAGTCCCGGACAGGGCATCGGGGAGCTGTTTTTT.

The gene calls are TRBV10-3 and TRBJ1-4; weak D call: TRBD1 (5 bases). Germline V CDR1 and CDR2: ENHRY, SYGVKD. V dropped 5 bases and J dropped 8 bases, with 18 bases sitting between them. The CDR3 loop spans 15 amino acids. CDR3: CAISQSGITEEKLFF. CDR3 nucleotide sequence: TGTGCCATCAGTCAATCAGGGATTACAGAGGAAAAACTGTTTTTT.

This rearrangement joins TRBV19 to TRBJ1-2; 9 bases are shared with TRBD1. The ends lost 2 bases at V and 3 bases at J; junction bases unmatched: 10. Germline V gene data show CDR1 as LNHDA and CDR2 as SQIVND (reference sequence). The CDR3 length is 17 residues. As DNA, the CDR3 is TGTGCCAGTAGTATAACGGCCCGGACAGGGGTCGACTATGGCTACACCTTC. Protein sequence: CASSITARTGVDYGYTF.

The chain employs TRBV2 and TRBJ2-3, with TRBD1 matching 7 bases. There are 15 residues in the CDR3. The V and J ends lost 2 bases and 6 bases, in that order; junction bases with no gene match: 8. The germline CDR1 and CDR2 sequences are SNHLY and FYNNEI. The CDR3: CASSEWGQGVDTQYF. DNA for the CDR3: TGTGCCAGCAGTGAATGGGGGCAGGGGGTGGATACGCAGTATTTT.

The chain has TRBV6-5 and TRBJ2-4, with 8 bases identical to TRBD1. Losses at the gene ends were 5 bases for V and 4 bases for J; bases not matched to a gene: 4. CDR1 and CDR2 from the germline V gene are MNHEY and SVGAGI. This CDR3 has 14 amino acids. The CDR3 DNA is TGTGCCAGCAGTCTAACAGGGGGAAAAAACATTCAGTACTTC. This codes for CASSLTGGKNIQYF.

The chain couples TRBV7-9 to TRBJ2-5; D is unresolved. Germline V gives CDR1 SEHNR, CDR2 FQNEAQ (reference sequence). The CDR3 runs to 13 residues. The V end was cut by 2 bases, the J end by 5 bases, with 9 bases between. The CDR3 DNA sequence: TGTGCCAGCAGCTTATCGACTGGGGAGACCCAGTACTTC. Its protein is CASSLSTGETQYF.

The chain joins TRBV3-1 (or the pseudogene TRBV3-2) to TRBJ1-1; D may be TRBD1 (6 bases). V lost 2 bases and J 11 bases, leaving 18 bases between the germline ends. Germline CDR1 and CDR2: LGHDT and YNNKEL (reference sequence). This CDR3 is 14 amino acids long. The CDR3 bases are TGTGCCAGCAGCCAACGGGGGGACATTCTTCCGGCTTTCTTT. It codes for CASSQRGDILPAFF.

This clone has only a few counts. This chain uses TRBV6-6 with TRBJ2-5, with 7 bases identical to TRBD1. Germline V CDR1 and CDR2: MNHNY, SVGAGI (reference sequence). CDR3 length: 14 residues. With V trimmed by 7 bases and J by 2 bases, 7 bases remained unmatched. This CDR3 is CASMDRTGQETQYF. DNA for the CDR3: TGTGCCAGCATGGACCGGACAGGACAAGAGACCCAGTACTTC.

The rearrangement links TRBV5-6 to TRBJ1-2; a possible D gene is TRBD1 (5 bases). The CDR3 has 15 amino acids. The ends were cut back, 3 bases at V and 7 bases at J, with 19 bases in the middle. Germline CDR1 and CDR2: SGHDT and YYEEEE. The CDR3 protein is CASSSINWGDGGYTF. As DNA, the CDR3 is TGTGCCAGCAGCTCGATAAATTGGGGGGACGGTGGCTACACCTTC.

This rearrangement joins TRBV11-2 to TRBJ1-5; TRBD1 might be the D (5 bases). V was clipped by 2 bases and J by 2 bases, with 10 bases between them. Germline V gene sequence: CDR1 SGHAT, CDR2 FQNNGV. This CDR3 is built from 15 residues. Here the CDR3 DNA reads TGTGCCAGCAGCTTATGGGGGGGTGGCAATCAGCCCCAGCATTTT. Residues: CASSLWGGGNQPQHF.

The gene calls are TRBV30 and TRBJ2-3, with TRBD2 identical over 10 bases. Germline V lookup: CDR1 GTSNPN, CDR2 SVGIG (reference sequence). V shed 2 bases and J 6 bases; nucleotides not matched to a gene: 5. The CDR3 loop spans 14 amino acids. The CDR3 DNA reads TGTGCCTGGAGTAAGCTAGCGGGGGTGGATACGCAGTATTTT. It translates to CAWSKLAGVDTQYF.

The chain uses TRBV3-1 (or the pseudogene TRBV3-2) and TRBJ1-1; 9 bases are a match to TRBD1. Germline trimming cut 1 base from V and 6 bases from J; bases unmatched to any gene: 6. Germline V CDR1 and CDR2: LGHDT, YNNKEL (reference sequence). The CDR3 runs to 15 residues. The DNA for the CDR3 is TGTGCCAGCAGCCAAGTCACAGGGGGCGTATCTGAAGCTTTCTTT. It yields the protein CASSQVTGGVSEAFF.

The chain combines TRBV4-3 with TRBJ1-1, with a tentative D call TRBD1 (5 bases). Germline V lookup: CDR1 LGHNA, CDR2 YSLEER. Trimming removed 0 bases from V and 4 bases from J, with 12 bases in between. The CDR3 length is 15 residues. The CDR3 here is CASSQDYGGGTEAFF. The CDR3 DNA is TGCGCCAGCAGCCAAGACTACGGCGGGGGCACTGAAGCTTTCTTT.

The chain combines TRBV29-1 with TRBJ2-1; TRBD2 matches 11 bases. The CDR3 contains 14 residues. From germline, CDR1 is SQVTM and CDR2 ANQGSEA. V shed 7 bases and J 5 bases; nucleotides not matched to a gene: 7. In DNA, the CDR3 is TGCAGCGGCAAGGGACTAGCGGTAAACAATGAGCAGTTCTTC. This translates into CSGKGLAVNNEQFF.

The chain joins TRBV9 to TRBJ1-5; no clear D. This CDR3 is 13 amino acids long. Germline values: CDR1 SGDLS, CDR2 YYNGEE. V was pared by 0 bases and J by 7 bases, with 8 bases between. The chain's CDR3 is CASSVAGEQPQHF. The CDR3 DNA reads TGTGCCAGCAGCGTAGCGGGAGAACAGCCCCAGCATTTT.

CDR3 sequence (DNA): TGTGCCAGTAGTCTAACTCCGGGACAGCGTGGACCCGGGGAGCTGTTTTTT. Protein: CASSLTPGQRGPGELFF. The chain employs TRBV19 and TRBJ2-2; 7 bases map to TRBD1. After removal of 5 bases from V and 6 bases from J, the junction contained 15 bases not matched to a gene. The CDR3 contains 17 residues. Germline CDR1 LNHDA, CDR2 SQIVND (reference sequence).

For this clone: Different DNA sequences within this sample yield the same CDR3. The rearrangement uses TRBV7-9 and TRBJ1-1; possibly TRBD1 for D (6 bases). The ends were cut back, 4 bases at V and 1 base at J, with 10 bases in the middle. Germline V gene lookup returns CDR1 SEHNR and CDR2 FQNEAQ (reference sequence). The CDR3 runs to 14 residues. In nucleotides, the CDR3 is TGTGCCAGCAGCTCTTGGGACACGAACACTGAAGCTTTCTTT. Its translation is CASSSWDTNTEAFF.

The rearrangement uses TRBV18 and TRBJ1-1; 7 nucleotides match TRBD1. The V and J ends lost 3 bases and 11 bases, in that order; junction bases with no gene match: 9. CDR1 KGHSH and CDR2 LQKENI come from the germline V gene. The length of the CDR3 is 13 residues. The CDR3 nucleotides are TGTGCCAGCTCACCTAGAACAGGGGAAGGGGCTTTCTTT. Translation: CASSPRTGEGAFF.

The rearrangement uses TRBV7-2 and TRBJ2-5; TRBD1 matches at 9 bases. This CDR3 spans 16 amino acids. The ends lost 1 base at V and 5 bases at J; junction bases unmatched: 8. Germline V gene sequence: CDR1 SGHTA, CDR2 FQGNSA. The CDR3 nucleotides read TGTGCCAGCAGCTTAGATGGTCAGGGGACAGGGGAGACCCAGTACTTC. Translated: CASSLDGQGTGETQYF.

The genes are TRBV11-2 and TRBJ2-2; a weak D match, TRBD2 (6 bases). Trimming removed 1 base from V and 4 bases from J, with 10 bases in between. Looked up from germline, CDR1 is SGHAT and CDR2 is FQNNGV. This CDR3 has 15 amino acids. Here the CDR3 DNA reads TGTGCCAGCAGCTTAGGCGGGGCGGGCACCGGGGAGCTGTTTTTT. This encodes CASSLGGAGTGELFF. The whole variable domain, filled in from reference TRBV11-2 and TRBJ2-2, reads EAGVAQSPRYKIIEKRQSVAFWCNPISGHATLYWYQQILGQGPKLLIQFQNNGVVDDSQLPKDRFSAERLKGVDSTLKIQPAKLEDSAVYLCASSLGGAGTGELFFGEGSRLTVL.

The rearrangement uses TRBV5-1 and TRBJ2-1; D gene ambiguous. Germline CDR1 and CDR2: SGHRS and YFSETQ. Between the trimmed V and J ends, which lost 0 bases and 5 bases, there was a span of 6 bases. CDR3 size: 13 residues. The CDR3 coding sequence is TGCGCCAGCAGCTTGGTACAGAACAATGAGCAGTTCTTC. The encoded protein is CASSLVQNNEQFF.

The sample holds one count of this clone. The chain is built from TRBV6-2 or TRBV6-3 and TRBJ2-2; no clear D. The length of the CDR3 is 14 residues. The germline CDR1 and CDR2 sequences are MNHEY and SVGEGT. V gave up 5 bases and J gave up 1 base, with 8 bases separating them. CDR3 region: CASSPFRNTGELFF. CDR3 sequence (DNA): TGTGCCAGCAGTCCGTTCAGGAACACCGGGGAGCTGTTTTTT.

This clone appeared a single time. The chain recombines TRBV19 with TRBJ1-2; 7 nucleotides align to TRBD1. CDR3 size: 16 residues. From germline, CDR1 is LNHDA and CDR2 SQIVND (reference sequence). J lost 0 bases, V lost 5 bases, and 9 bases had no gene match. Here the CDR3 DNA reads TGTGCCAGTAGTGACCGACAGGGACTTGCTAACTATGGCTACACCTTC. Protein product: CASSDRQGLANYGYTF.

The rearrangement joins TRBV3-1 (or the pseudogene TRBV3-2) to TRBJ1-2; D is possibly TRBD1 (5 bases). Looked up from germline, CDR1 is LGHDT and CDR2 is YNNKEL (reference sequence). Deletions cut 4 bases from V and 3 bases from J, with 15 bases between. The CDR3 extends over 15 amino acids. The CDR3: CASSPLRGWDYGYTF. The CDR3 DNA reads as TGTGCCAGCAGCCCACTAAGGGGTTGGGACTATGGCTACACCTTC.